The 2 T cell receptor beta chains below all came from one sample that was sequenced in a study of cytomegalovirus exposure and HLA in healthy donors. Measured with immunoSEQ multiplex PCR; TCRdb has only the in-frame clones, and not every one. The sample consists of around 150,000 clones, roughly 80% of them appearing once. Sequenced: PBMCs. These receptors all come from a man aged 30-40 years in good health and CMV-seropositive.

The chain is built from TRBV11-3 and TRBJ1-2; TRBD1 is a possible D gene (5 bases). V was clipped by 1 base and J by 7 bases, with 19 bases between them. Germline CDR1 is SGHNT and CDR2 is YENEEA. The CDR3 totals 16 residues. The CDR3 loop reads CASSLVLGPQGCGYTF. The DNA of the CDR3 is TGTGCCAGCAGCTTAGTTTTAGGGCCCCAGGGTTGTGGCTACACCTTC.

The CDR3 coding sequence is TGTGCCAGTAGTATTCTACAGGGGCGCAATCAGCCCCAGCATTTT. Protein sequence: CASSILQGRNQPQHF. The chain employs TRBV19 and TRBJ1-5, with 7 bases that match TRBD1. In germline, CDR1 is LNHDA, CDR2 SQIVND (reference sequence). J lost 2 bases, V lost 3 bases, and 4 bases had no gene match. The CDR3 is made up of 15 amino acids. The full variable domain, in which reference TRBV19 and TRBJ1-5 provide the parts outside the CDR3, is DGGITQSPKYLFRKEGQNVTLSCEQNLNHDAMYWYRQDPGQGLRLIYYSQIVNDFQKGDIAEGYSVSREKKESFPLTVTSAQKNPTAFYLCASSILQGRNQPQHFGDGTRLSIL.